There are a few counts of the clone carrying this TCR beta chain. Its antigen is as yet unknown. The data originate from a study of cytotoxic CD8 clonotypes in ibrutinib-treated CLL. As for the study in general: Within the patient group, about a dozen were relapsed/refractory and some 16 treatment-naive, and roughly 18 were IGHV unmutated. Per sample, productive templates averaged around 250,000 and productive rearrangements averaged 94,082.

Assay: immunoSEQ multiplex PCR; the TCRdb copy retains only in-frame clones and omits some. The sample contains fewer than 300,000 clones, approximately 79% of which appear only once. Deletions cut 3 bases from V and 3 bases from J, with 15 bases between. Germline loops: CDR1 LNHNV, CDR2 YYDKDF (reference sequence). CDR3 length equals 15 residues. General observations from the study: For progressing versus sustained-remission patients, sampling times were not the same. At baseline, clonality was higher than in age-matched healthy donors and correlated with CD8+ counts.

The rearrangement joins TRBV15 to TRBJ2-7; possibly TRBD2 for D (6 bases). This TCR came from a human donor with chronic lymphocytic leukemia. This sample comprised PBMCs, obtained at disease progression, from a patient treated with ibrutinib. CDR3 in DNA: TGTGCCACCAGCAGTCCTGGGCGGGGATACTACGAGCAGTACTTC. Amino acid sequence: CATSSPGRGYYEQYF.